The TCR beta chain under discussion was sequenced for a study of T cell repertoires in cytomegalovirus infection. The overall study: Public TCR beta signatures marked donors with CMV infection and the matching HLA. Findings and caveats of the study: Within the response measured ex vivo, HLA-C-restricted CMV-specific TCR beta clonotypes were dominant.

Trimming removed 1 base at V and 3 bases at J, with 12 bases between. This CDR3 comprises 14 residues. Germline-derived CDR1 and CDR2 are DFQATT and SNEGSKA (reference sequence). TCRdb independently ran MiXCR on the reads; one entry per CDR3 protein. The sample lists more than 650,000 distinct CDR3 sequences, 35% to 45% occurring once. This clonotype was detected only a few times. Its antigen is not known. This chain links TRBV20-1 with TRBJ1-1; a weak D match, TRBD1 (5 bases). This sequence originates from a human donor in good health (CMV status not recorded). Some clones in this sample may be carry-over from other donors' samples. The sequenced material came from PBMCs. CDR3 in DNA: TGCAGTGCTAGAGGGGGCGAGTCCTACACTGAAGCTTTCTTT. Translation: CSARGGESYTEAFF.